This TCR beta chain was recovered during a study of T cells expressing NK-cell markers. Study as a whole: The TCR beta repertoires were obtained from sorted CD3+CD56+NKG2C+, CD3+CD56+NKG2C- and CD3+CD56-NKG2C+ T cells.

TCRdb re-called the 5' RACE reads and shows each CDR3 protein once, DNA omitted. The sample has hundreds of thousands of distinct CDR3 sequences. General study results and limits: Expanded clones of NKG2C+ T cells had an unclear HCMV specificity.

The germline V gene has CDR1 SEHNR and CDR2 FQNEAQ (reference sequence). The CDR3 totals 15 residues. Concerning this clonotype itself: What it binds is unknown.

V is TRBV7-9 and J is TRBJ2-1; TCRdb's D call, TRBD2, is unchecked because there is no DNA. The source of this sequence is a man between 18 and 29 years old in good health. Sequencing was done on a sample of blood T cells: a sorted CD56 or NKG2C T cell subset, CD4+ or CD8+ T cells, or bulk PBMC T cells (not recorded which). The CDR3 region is CASNPSERWFNEQFF. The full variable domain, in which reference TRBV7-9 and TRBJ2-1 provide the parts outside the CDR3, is DTGVSQNPRHKITKRGQNVTFRCDPISEHNRLYWYRQTLGQGPEFLTYFQNEAQLEKSRLLSDRFSAERPKGSFSTLEIQRTEQGDSAMYLCASNPSERWFNEQFFGPGTRLTVL.